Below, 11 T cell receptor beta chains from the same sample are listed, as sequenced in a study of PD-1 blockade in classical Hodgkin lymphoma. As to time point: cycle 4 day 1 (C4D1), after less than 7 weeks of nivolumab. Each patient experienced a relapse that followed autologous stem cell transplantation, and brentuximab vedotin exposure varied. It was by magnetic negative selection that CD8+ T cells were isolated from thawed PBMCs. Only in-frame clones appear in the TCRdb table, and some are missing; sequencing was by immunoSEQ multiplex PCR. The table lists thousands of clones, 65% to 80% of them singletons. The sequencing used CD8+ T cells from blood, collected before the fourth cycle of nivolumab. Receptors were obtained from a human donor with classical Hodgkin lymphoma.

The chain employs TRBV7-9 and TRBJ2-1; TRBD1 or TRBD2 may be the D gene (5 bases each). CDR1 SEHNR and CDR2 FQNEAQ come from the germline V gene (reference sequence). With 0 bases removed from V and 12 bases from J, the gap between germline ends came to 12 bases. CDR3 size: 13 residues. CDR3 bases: TGTGCCAGCAGCTTAGCTCCAGGGAGAGTGCAGTTCTTC. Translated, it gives CASSLAPGRVQFF.

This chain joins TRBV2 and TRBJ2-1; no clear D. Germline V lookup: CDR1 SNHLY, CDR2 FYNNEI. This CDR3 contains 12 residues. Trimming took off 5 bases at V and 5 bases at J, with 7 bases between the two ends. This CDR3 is CASSYENNEQFF. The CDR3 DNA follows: TGTGCCAGCAGTTACGAGAACAATGAGCAGTTCTTC. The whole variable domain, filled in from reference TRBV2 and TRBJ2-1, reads EPEVTQTPSHQVTQMGQEVILRCVPISNHLYFYWYRQILGQKVEFLVSFYNNEISEKSEIFDDQFSVERPDGSNFTLKIRSTKLEDSAMYFCASSYENNEQFFGPGTRLTVL.

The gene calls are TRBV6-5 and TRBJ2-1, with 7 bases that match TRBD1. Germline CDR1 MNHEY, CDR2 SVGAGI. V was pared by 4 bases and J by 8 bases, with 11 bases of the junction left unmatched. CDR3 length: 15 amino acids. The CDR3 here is CASSFLDRVTDEQFF. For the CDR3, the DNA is TGTGCCAGCAGTTTTCTAGACAGGGTGACCGATGAGCAGTTCTTC.

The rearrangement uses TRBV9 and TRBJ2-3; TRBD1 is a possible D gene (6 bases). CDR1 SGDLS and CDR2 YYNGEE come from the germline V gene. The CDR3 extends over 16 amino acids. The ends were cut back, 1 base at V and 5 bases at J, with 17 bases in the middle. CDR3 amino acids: CASSVSGTKDLDTQYF. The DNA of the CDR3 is TGTGCCAGCAGCGTATCCGGGACAAAAGATCTAGATACGCAGTATTTT.

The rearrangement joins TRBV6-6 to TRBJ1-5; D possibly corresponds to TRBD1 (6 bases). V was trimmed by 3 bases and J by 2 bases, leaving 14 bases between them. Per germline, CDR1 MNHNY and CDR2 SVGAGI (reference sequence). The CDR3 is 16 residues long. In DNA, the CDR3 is TGTGCCAGCAGTTATCCTTGGGGGGGCGGCAATCAGCCCCAGCATTTT. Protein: CASSYPWGGGNQPQHF.

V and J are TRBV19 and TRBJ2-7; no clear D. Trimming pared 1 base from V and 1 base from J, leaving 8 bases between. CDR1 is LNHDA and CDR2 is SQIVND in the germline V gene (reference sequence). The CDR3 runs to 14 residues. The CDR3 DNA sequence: TGTGCCAGTAGTATAGCGGCTGATTCCTACGAGCAGTACTTC. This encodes CASSIAADSYEQYF.

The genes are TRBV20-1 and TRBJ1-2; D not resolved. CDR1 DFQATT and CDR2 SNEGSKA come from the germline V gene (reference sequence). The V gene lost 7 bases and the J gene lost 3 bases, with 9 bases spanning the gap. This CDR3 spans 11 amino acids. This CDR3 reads CSVSTYYGYTF. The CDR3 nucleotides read TGCAGTGTTAGCACATACTATGGCTACACCTTC.

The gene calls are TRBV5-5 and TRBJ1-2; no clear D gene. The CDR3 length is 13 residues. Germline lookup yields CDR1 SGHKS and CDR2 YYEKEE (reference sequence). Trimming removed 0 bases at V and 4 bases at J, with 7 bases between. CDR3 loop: CASSLGTAYGYTF. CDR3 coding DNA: TGTGCCAGCAGCTTGGGCACGGCCTATGGCTACACCTTC.

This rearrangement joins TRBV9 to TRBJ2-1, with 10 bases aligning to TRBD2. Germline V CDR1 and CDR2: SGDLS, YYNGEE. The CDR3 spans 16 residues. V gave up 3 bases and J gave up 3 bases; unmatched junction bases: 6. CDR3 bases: TGTGCCAGCAGCGCGAGCGGGGGGGCTGACTACAATGAGCAGTTCTTC. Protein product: CASSASGGADYNEQFF.

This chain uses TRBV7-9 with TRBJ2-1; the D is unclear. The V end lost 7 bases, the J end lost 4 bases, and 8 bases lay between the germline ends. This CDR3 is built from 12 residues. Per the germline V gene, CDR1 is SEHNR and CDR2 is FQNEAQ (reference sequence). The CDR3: CASKTEYNEQFF. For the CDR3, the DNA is TGTGCCAGCAAAACAGAATACAATGAGCAGTTCTTC.

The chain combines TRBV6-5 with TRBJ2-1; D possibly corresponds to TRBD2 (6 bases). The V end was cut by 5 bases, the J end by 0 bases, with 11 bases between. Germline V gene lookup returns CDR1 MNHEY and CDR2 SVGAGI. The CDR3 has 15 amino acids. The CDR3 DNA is TGTGCCAGCAGTCCTCGGGGGAGCTCCTACAATGAGCAGTTCTTC. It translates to CASSPRGSSYNEQFF.